This TCR beta chain was sequenced during a study of vaccination effects on CD4 cells after COVID-19. This clone was recorded a few times. Its antigen is not known. From germline, CDR1 is SGHNT and CDR2 YYREEE (reference sequence). There are 15 residues in the CDR3. Trimming removed 4 bases from V and 0 bases from J, with 11 bases in between. Antigen-specific CD4+ T cells expanded by the ViraFEST assay with viral peptide pools were then sequenced. Upon completion of 10 to 11 days in culture, CD4+ T cells were isolated. Two-dose vaccination with either BNT162b2 or mRNA-1273 was given to the participants. TCRdb's table, derived via immunoSEQ multiplex PCR, lists solely in-frame clones and lacks some. The sample consists of 25,000 to 30,000 clones, around 74% of them appearing once.

This chain links TRBV5-4 with TRBJ1-3, with D unclear. This specimen consisted of CD4+ T cells from PBMCs cultured with HCoV-OC43 spike peptides, obtained after COVID-19 vaccination. Subset here: HCoV-OC43 spike overlapping peptide pool stimulation. This clonotype originated in a human donor who received a COVID-19 vaccine. The CDR3: CASSVATVSGNTIYF. The CDR3 bases are TGTGCCAGCAGCGTGGCGACGGTCTCTGGAAACACCATATATTTT.